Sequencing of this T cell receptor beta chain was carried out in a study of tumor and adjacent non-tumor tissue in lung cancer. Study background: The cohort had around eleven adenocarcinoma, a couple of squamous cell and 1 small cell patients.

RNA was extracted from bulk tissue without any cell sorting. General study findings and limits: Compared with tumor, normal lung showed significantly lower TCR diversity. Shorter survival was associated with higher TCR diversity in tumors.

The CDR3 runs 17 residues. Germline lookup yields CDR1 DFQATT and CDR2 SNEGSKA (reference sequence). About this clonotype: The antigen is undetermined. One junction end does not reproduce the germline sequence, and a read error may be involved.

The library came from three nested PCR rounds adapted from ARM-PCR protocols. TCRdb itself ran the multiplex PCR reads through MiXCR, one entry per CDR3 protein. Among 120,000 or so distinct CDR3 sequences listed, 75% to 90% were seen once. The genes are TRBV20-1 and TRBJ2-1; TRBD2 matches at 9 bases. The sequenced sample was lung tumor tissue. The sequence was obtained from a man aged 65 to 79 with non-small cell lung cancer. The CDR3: CTARDPSASGAYIEQSF. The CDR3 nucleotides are TGCACTGCTAGAGATCCCTCCGCTAGCGGGGCCTACATTGAGCAGTCCTTC.